Listed below are T cell receptor beta chains from one sample, sequenced in a study of blood T cell repertoires in COVID-19. Sequenced by immunoSEQ multiplex PCR; TCRdb stores in-frame clones only, minus some. The sample lists tens of thousands of clones; 90% were seen once. Input material: peripheral blood. These receptors came from a man older than 75 with acute or convalescent COVID-19. Each CDR3 is given with its conserved first and last residue.

V gene	J gene	CDR3 length	CDR3 protein
TRBV5-1	TRBJ1-6	15	CASSLVAIDNSPLHF
TRBV29-1	TRBJ2-7	14	CSVEVGTGDYEQYF
TRBV14	TRBJ2-1	22	CASSRAIPPGLAGVVGTNEQFF
TRBV4-2	TRBJ1-2	15	CASSQEWGPWNGYTF
TRBV5-4	TRBJ1-4	12	CASSTDRGELFF
TRBV28	TRBJ2-7	12	CASSFFPYEQYF
TRBV12-3/TRBV12-4	TRBJ2-7	12	CASSLGEGEQYF
TRBV19	TRBJ1-1	14	CASRQEGLNTEAFF
TRBV5-4	TRBJ2-7	13	CASSMDRDYEQYF
TRBV5-4	TRBJ1-2	13	CASSLAGADGYTF
TRBV4-1	TRBJ2-6	21	CASSQDQGFRGTFSGANVLTF
TRBV19	TRBJ2-1	12	CASGHEGDEQFF
TRBV19	TRBJ1-1	16	CASSMGPAVMNTEAFF
TRBV3-1/TRBV3-2	TRBJ2-5	16	CASSQLYRGLQETQYF
TRBV7-2	TRBJ2-1	15	CASSLGIAGHNEQFF
TRBV6-1	TRBJ1-5	14	CASSEEYSNQPQHF
TRBV19	TRBJ2-1	14	CASIPGTSYNEQFF
TRBV21-1	TRBJ2-7	15	CASSKVGGGMYEQYF
TRBV4-1	TRBJ2-1	15	CASSQAAGGGNEQFF
TRBV28	TRBJ1-4	15	CASSSPRTGFKKLFF
TRBV3-1/TRBV3-2	TRBJ1-4	16	CASSQDTSGVGEKLFF
TRBV5-1	TRBJ1-1	18	CASSLMPGQGRMNTEAFF
TRBV28	TRBJ2-3	13	CASRAGGTDTQYF
TRBV27	TRBJ1-5	14	CASRDSYSNQPQHF
TRBV5-1	TRBJ1-4	16	CASSLKKGATNEKLFF
TRBV7-8	TRBJ1-4	15	CASSLGVQGDEKLFF
TRBV5-1	TRBJ1-5	14	CASSWTGGNQPQHF
TRBV28	TRBJ1-2	12	CASSPPRPSYTF
TRBV30	TRBJ2-3	15	CAWSAQGFIADTQYF
TRBV19	TRBJ2-1	15	CASTSGQGNYNEQFF
TRBV7-8	TRBJ1-5	14	CASSLTSRNQPQHF
TRBV28	TRBJ1-1	14	CATTGGRRGTEAFF
TRBV5-4	TRBJ2-7	15	CASSSRAGASGEQYF
TRBV3-1/TRBV3-2	TRBJ1-2	14	CASSQERWPGDYTF
TRBV15	TRBJ1-5	15	CATSRGGGSNQPQHF